The 8 T cell receptor beta chains in this list originate from one sample, sequenced in a study of shared clonotypes between healthy human individuals. Generated by immunoSEQ multiplex PCR, the TCRdb table keeps only in-frame clones and is missing some. The sample lists 2 million to 3 million clones, around 94% seen once, with around 0.14% in the top ten. The sample consisted of naive CD4+ T cells sorted from blood. The subset was: CD45RA+ positively selected. Receptors were obtained from a man aged 18 to 30 in good health.

The chain couples TRBV9 to TRBJ1-6; 9 nucleotides line up with TRBD1. The CDR3 sequence is 18 residues long. Per the germline V gene, CDR1 is SGDLS and CDR2 is YYNGEE. V lost 3 bases to trimming and J lost 3 bases; unmatched junction nucleotides: 10. The CDR3 sequence: CASSAGGTGRIYNSPLHF. Written as DNA, the CDR3 is TGTGCCAGCAGCGCGGGCGGGACAGGGCGTATCTATAATTCACCCCTCCACTTT.

CDR3 protein: CASSLGRVNNSPLHF. CDR3 DNA: TGTGCCAGCAGCTTGGGCAGGGTTAATAATTCACCCCTCCACTTT. This rearrangement joins TRBV11-2 to TRBJ1-6; tentatively, D is TRBD1 (5 bases). CDR3 length: 15 residues. The ends were cut back, 3 bases at V and 5 bases at J, with 11 bases in the middle. The V gene's germline CDR1 is SGHAT and CDR2 FQNNGV.

The J gene is TRBJ2-2, the V gene TRBV7-9; D is tentatively TRBD1 or TRBD2 (5 bases each). The V end was cut by 1 base, the J end by 2 bases, with 14 bases between. CDR3 length: 17 residues. Germline CDR1 is SEHNR and CDR2 is FQNEAQ (reference sequence). The CDR3 sequence: CASSLGYGAINTGELFF. Written as DNA, the CDR3 is TGTGCCAGCAGCTTAGGGTACGGGGCTATTAACACCGGGGAGCTGTTTTTT.

A single count supports this clone. CDR3 loop: CASSLDPAAGANVLTF. The DNA of the CDR3 is TGCGCCAGCAGCTTGGATCCGGCAGCGGGGGCCAACGTCCTGACTTTC. J is TRBJ2-6 and V is TRBV5-1, with unresolved D. V was cut by 0 bases and J by 4 bases, with 11 bases left in between. The CDR3 has 16 residues. Germline V lookup: CDR1 SGHRS, CDR2 YFSETQ.

The rearrangement joins TRBV10-1 to TRBJ2-1; 7 nucleotides match TRBD2. This CDR3 has 15 amino acids. V lost 2 bases to trimming and J lost 3 bases; unmatched junction nucleotides: 4. The V gene's germline CDR1 is WNHNN and CDR2 SYGVQD (reference sequence). CDR3 sequence reads: CASSEGRGNYNEQFF. The DNA of the CDR3 is TGCGCCAGCAGTGAGGGGAGGGGTAACTACAATGAGCAGTTCTTC.

This chain joins TRBV9 and TRBJ1-2; the D gene is possibly TRBD1 (6 bases). CDR1 and CDR2 (germline): SGDLS, YYNGEE. The V and J ends lost 3 bases and 6 bases respectively, with 15 bases between them. CDR3 length: 14 amino acids. The CDR3 protein is CASSAHRVFDGYTF. As DNA, the CDR3 is TGTGCCAGCAGCGCCCACAGGGTTTTTGATGGCTACACCTTC. The full variable domain, in which reference TRBV9 and TRBJ1-2 provide the parts outside the CDR3, is DSGVTQTPKHLITATGQRVTLRCSPRSGDLSVYWYQQSLDQGLQFLIQYYNGEERAKGNILERFSAQQFPDLHSELNLSSLELGDSALYFCASSAHRVFDGYTFGSGTRLTVV.

The chain couples TRBV4-1 to TRBJ1-1; D call uncertain. The V gene lost 1 base and the J gene lost 4 bases, with 7 bases spanning the gap. From germline, CDR1 is MGHRA and CDR2 YSYEKL. The CDR3 spans 13 residues. CDR3 region: CASSQAHLTEAFF. The CDR3 DNA follows: TGCGCCAGCAGCCAAGCGCATCTCACTGAAGCTTTCTTT.

This clone was seen a single time. This chain joins TRBV27 and TRBJ2-2; D gene ambiguous. The germline V and J ends were trimmed by 0 bases and 3 bases, with 5 bases remaining between them. CDR1 and CDR2 from the germline V gene are MNHEY and SMNVEV (reference sequence). This CDR3 has 14 amino acids. The CDR3 loop reads CASSLSAHTGELFF. The CDR3 DNA sequence: TGTGCCAGCAGTTTATCGGCCCACACCGGGGAGCTGTTTTTT.